Listed below are T cell receptor beta chains from one sample, sequenced in a study of beta chain features in type 1 diabetes. Only in-frame clones appear in the TCRdb table, and some are missing; sequencing was by immunoSEQ multiplex PCR. Of fewer than 650,000 clones listed, around 15% are singletons. The sequenced material came from naive CD4+ T cells from blood. The receptor source for this set is a man between 18 and 35 years old in good health. The CDR3 runs from the conserved cysteine through the conserved F or W. Each record gives: V gene, D gene, J gene, CDR3 protein. A D gene is named only where the DNA matches it firmly.

V gene: TRBV5-6; D gene: -; J gene: TRBJ1-2; CDR3 protein: CASSVPQADYGYTF
V gene: TRBV28; D gene: TRBD1; J gene: TRBJ2-7; CDR3 protein: CASSVPTGVREQYF
V gene: TRBV28; D gene: -; J gene: TRBJ1-2; CDR3 protein: CASSFEGYGYTF
V gene: TRBV11-2; D gene: -; J gene: TRBJ2-5; CDR3 protein: CASSLGRSETQYF
V gene: TRBV9; D gene: -; J gene: TRBJ2-3; CDR3 protein: CASSVIPPGQSLTDTQYF
V gene: TRBV11-3; D gene: TRBD2; J gene: TRBJ2-3; CDR3 protein: CASSRRTSGAFTDTQYF
V gene: TRBV11-2; D gene: TRBD1; J gene: TRBJ2-1; CDR3 protein: CASSLGGTDNEQFF
V gene: TRBV27; D gene: -; J gene: TRBJ2-5; CDR3 protein: CASSHGQRPGVTQYF
V gene: TRBV9; D gene: TRBD1; J gene: TRBJ2-2; CDR3 protein: CASSIQTGGGGELFF
V gene: TRBV14; D gene: -; J gene: TRBJ2-5; CDR3 protein: CASSQNGRIWTQYF
V gene: TRBV27; D gene: -; J gene: TRBJ2-3; CDR3 protein: CASSQSLSLTDTQYF
V gene: TRBV7-9; D gene: -; J gene: TRBJ1-5; CDR3 protein: CASSLAGASNQPQHF
V gene: TRBV7-2; D gene: TRBD1; J gene: TRBJ2-5; CDR3 protein: CASSEQGARETQYF
V gene: TRBV29-1; D gene: -; J gene: TRBJ2-3; CDR3 protein: CSVAGTVTSTDTQYF
V gene: TRBV7-9; D gene: TRBD1; J gene: TRBJ1-2; CDR3 protein: CASSLAGQGIDGYTF
V gene: TRBV9; D gene: -; J gene: TRBJ1-1; CDR3 protein: CASSVDYGKRGHTEAFF
V gene: TRBV5-1; D gene: -; J gene: TRBJ2-1; CDR3 protein: CASRGEVDEQFF
V gene: TRBV11-2; D gene: TRBD1; J gene: TRBJ2-1; CDR3 protein: CASSKQGKRVNNEQFF
V gene: TRBV5-4; D gene: -; J gene: TRBJ2-7; CDR3 protein: CASIPRGLAQSSYEQYF
V gene: TRBV2; D gene: -; J gene: TRBJ1-1; CDR3 protein: CASSVGGRNTEAFF
V gene: TRBV19; D gene: -; J gene: TRBJ2-1; CDR3 protein: CASSTTGVATIEQFF
V gene: TRBV5-1; D gene: -; J gene: TRBJ2-7; CDR3 protein: CASSLDPWEQYF
V gene: TRBV11-2; D gene: -; J gene: TRBJ2-1; CDR3 protein: CASSLDLGGEQFF
V gene: TRBV7-9; D gene: -; J gene: TRBJ1-5; CDR3 protein: CASSHGGLSNQPQHF
V gene: TRBV5-6; D gene: -; J gene: TRBJ2-2; CDR3 protein: CASSLIGSDTGELFF
V gene: TRBV25-1; D gene: TRBD1; J gene: TRBJ2-7; CDR3 protein: CASSEPGQGQYEQYF
V gene: TRBV7-9; D gene: -; J gene: TRBJ2-7; CDR3 protein: CASTNTGPEQYF
V gene: TRBV28; D gene: -; J gene: TRBJ1-5; CDR3 protein: CASSLRTPPQHF
V gene: TRBV30; D gene: -; J gene: TRBJ1-6; CDR3 protein: CASPGPYNSPLHF
V gene: TRBV18; D gene: -; J gene: TRBJ1-1; CDR3 protein: CASSPGGEGAFF
V gene: TRBV29-1; D gene: TRBD1; J gene: TRBJ2-2; CDR3 protein: CSVETGTGSTGELFF
V gene: TRBV7-8; D gene: -; J gene: TRBJ2-6; CDR3 protein: CASSFLSGKTHPGANVLTF
V gene: TRBV5-4; D gene: -; J gene: TRBJ2-7; CDR3 protein: CASSQADGAYEQYF
V gene: TRBV28; D gene: -; J gene: TRBJ2-4; CDR3 protein: CASSLSSTDIQYF
V gene: TRBV29-1; D gene: -; J gene: TRBJ1-5; CDR3 protein: CSALWGLNQPQHF
V gene: TRBV4-3; D gene: -; J gene: TRBJ2-3; CDR3 protein: CASGDWHTQYF
V gene: TRBV5-1; D gene: -; J gene: TRBJ1-3; CDR3 protein: CASSLSVADSGNTIYF
V gene: TRBV29-1; D gene: -; J gene: TRBJ2-1; CDR3 protein: CSVNYNEQFF
V gene: TRBV9; D gene: -; J gene: TRBJ1-1; CDR3 protein: CASSVAPVNTEAFF
V gene: TRBV5-1; D gene: -; J gene: TRBJ2-3; CDR3 protein: CASSLGGGLPTDTQYF
V gene: TRBV28; D gene: -; J gene: TRBJ2-7; CDR3 protein: CASSSRRFTSYEQYF
V gene: TRBV5-4; D gene: TRBD2; J gene: TRBJ2-1; CDR3 protein: CASSLVPLAVYNEQFF
V gene: TRBV9; D gene: -; J gene: TRBJ2-3; CDR3 protein: CASSVGPGLLTDTQYF
V gene: TRBV28; D gene: TRBD2; J gene: TRBJ2-1; CDR3 protein: CASSSGTSGNEQFF